The text below deals with one T cell receptor (beta chain). Original handling: Estimates of nucleated cell counts were drawn from the amplification of reference gene primers. Libraries were prepared by immunoSEQ multiplex PCR; TCRdb keeps only in-frame clonotypes and omits some of them. D and trimming were read from the DNA, whereas the V and J calls and clone size are those reported in that table. The table includes some 290,000 clones, about 90% detected once. The sample comes from a study of blood T cell repertoires in COVID-19. The overall study: Donors in the United States, Italy and Spain gave samples during acute or convalescent COVID-19. T cells, B-cell-depleted T cells, or PBMCs supplied cDNA or gDNA.

The CDR3 has 15 residues. Germline V gives CDR1 SGDLS, CDR2 YYNGEE. The V segment lost 0 bases and the J segment 4 bases; nucleotides outside the gene matches: 5. What was sequenced was peripheral blood. The chain is built from TRBV9 and TRBJ2-3; 7 positions agree with TRBD2. This sequence was found in a woman aged 25 to 39 with COVID-19, enrolled during active disease. CDR3 in amino acids: CASSVAGLTPDTQYF. In DNA, the CDR3 is TGTGCCAGCAGCGTAGCGGGACTAACCCCAGATACGCAGTATTTT.